This TCR beta chain was captured by sequencing in a study of cytomegalovirus exposure and HLA in healthy donors. A multiplex PCR was run with 60 Vbeta primers and 13 Jbeta primers. Repertoires were generated with immunoSEQ multiplex PCR, while TCRdb's copy carries only in-frame clones and drops some. The data show around 160,000 clones, around 73% seen once. This clone was counted a few times. What it binds is not known. Study results and limitations: TCR beta V segments were, for the most part, productive about 87% or about 30% of the time in an earlier analysis. The study reported that TCR beta sequences accurately predicted HLA-A and HLA-B alleles in most subjects.

Deletions cut 5 bases from V and 4 bases from J, with 8 bases between. The germline V gene encodes CDR1 SEHNR and CDR2 FQNEAQ (reference sequence). The CDR3 runs 12 residues. The chain has TRBV7-9 and TRBJ1-2; a weak D match, TRBD1 (6 bases). The sequence derives from a male donor in good health and CMV-seronegative. The sample consisted of PBMCs. The CDR3 protein is CASSPDSYGYTF. The CDR3 nucleotides are TGTGCCAGCAGCCCGGACAGCTATGGCTACACCTTC.